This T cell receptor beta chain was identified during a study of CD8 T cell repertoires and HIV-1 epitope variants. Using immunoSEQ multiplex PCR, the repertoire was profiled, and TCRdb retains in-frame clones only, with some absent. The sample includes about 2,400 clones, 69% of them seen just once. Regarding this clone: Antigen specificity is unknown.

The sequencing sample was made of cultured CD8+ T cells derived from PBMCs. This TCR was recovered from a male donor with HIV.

The CDR3 protein is CASSVGTGSNTEAFF. CDR3 coding DNA: TGTGCCAGCAGCGTAGGTACGGGGTCGAACACTGAAGCTTTCTTT. The chain recombines TRBV9 with TRBJ1-1, with D unresolved. The germline CDR1 and CDR2 sequences are SGDLS and YYNGEE. Trimming left V 0 bases short and J 1 base short, with 10 bases between. CDR3 size: 15 residues.